This T cell receptor beta chain was observed in a study of T cells in Graves' hyperthyroidism and ophthalmopathy. From RNA transcripts, TCR beta CDR3 regions were amplified. When the TCR CDR3 underwent first-round RT-PCR, the HTBI primer set was used. MiXCR, applied by TCRdb to the multiplex PCR reads, yields one record per CDR3 protein. The data contain 340,000 or so distinct CDR3 sequences, over 15% of them singletons. With a duration under 2 months, the hyperthyroidism was newly diagnosed in patients aged 18 to 65. The authors took PBMCs from 10 ml fresh peripheral blood. Study results and limitations: Most expanded thyroid clonotypes above 0.001 recurred in blood.

Concerning this clonotype itself: As yet, its antigen is unknown.

This receptor was taken from a man aged 25 to 40 with Graves' hyperthyroidism. The sample taken for sequencing was blood.

CDR3 DNA sequence: TGCGCCAGCAGTATCGGGCAGTTCGGGGAATTGAATGGCTACACCTTC. Translation gives CASSIGQFGELNGYTF. The rearrangement joins TRBV5-1 to TRBJ1-2, with D uncertain. CDR1 is SGHRS and CDR2 is YFSETQ in the germline V gene. The CDR3 consists of 16 residues. With 5 bases removed from V and 6 bases from J, the gap between germline ends came to 23 bases.